This T cell receptor (beta chain) was sequenced for a study of post-analysis software for immune sequencing data. Overall study results and limits: With TRBV5-6, TRBV5-1 and TRBV20-1 included, about five TRBV segments were more frequent in patients than in controls.

CDR3 size: 16 residues. Germline V gene lookup returns CDR1 LGHNA and CDR2 YSLEER. The V and J ends lost 2 bases and 12 bases, in that order; junction bases with no gene match: 11. This clonotype appeared a few times. Its antigen is unidentified. Every TCR beta cDNA library bore unique molecular identifiers. Each CDR3 protein is one row after TCRdb ran MiXCR on the PCR reads. The sample includes about 500,000 distinct CDR3 sequences, 45% of them seen just once. The V gene is TRBV4-3, the J gene TRBJ2-1; TRBD1 agrees at 12 bases. The source of this sequence is a girl aged 5-17 years with multiple sclerosis. Sequencing was carried out using blood. In nucleotides, the CDR3 is TGCGCCAGCAGCCAATCCGGGACAGGGGGCTCTTGGGGGCAGTTCTTC. Protein sequence: CASSQSGTGGSWGQFF.